The 19 T cell receptor beta chains in this list originate from one sample, sequenced in a study of blood T cells in healthy people across ages. Primers used in a second PCR of about 7 to 12 cycles were a sample-barcoded 5' primer and a J-beta primer mix. TCRdb used MiXCR to reprocess the 5' RACE reads, holding one entry per CDR3 protein. Found here are hundreds of thousands of distinct CDR3 sequences, roughly 64% of them singletons; the top ten hold 20% to 25%. Material for sequencing was blood. The origin of the receptors is a man under 40 in good health.

The chain combines TRBV28 with TRBJ2-1; D perhaps matches TRBD1 (6 bases). V lost 4 bases and J 6 bases, leaving 25 bases between the germline ends. CDR3 length: 18 amino acids. Germline CDR1 reads MDHEN; CDR2 reads SYDVKM. The CDR3 DNA reads as TGTGCCAGCAGTTCACCAATCCAGGGGTCTTTTTTCGCCAATGAGCAGTTCTTC. It translates to CASSSPIQGSFFANEQFF.

The sample holds one count of this clonotype. The chain couples TRBV28 to TRBJ1-1; possibly TRBD1 for D (6 bases). This CDR3 has 15 residues. V shed 2 bases and J shed 2 bases, with 12 bases lying between them. Germline V gives CDR1 MDHEN, CDR2 SYDVKM. DNA of the CDR3: TGTGCCAGCAGTTTAAACGCAGGGGTCAACACTGAAGCTTTCTTT. Translation gives CASSLNAGVNTEAFF.

This clonotype has ten or more counts. V usage is TRBV6-1 and J usage is TRBJ2-1; 7 bases agree with TRBD2. The CDR3 length is 15 residues. The V gene's germline CDR1 is MNHNS and CDR2 SASEGT. Germline trimming cut 2 bases from V and 8 bases from J; bases unmatched to any gene: 9. CDR3 loop: CASSEFGGTVDEQFF. The CDR3 bases are TGTGCCAGCAGTGAATTCGGGGGGACTGTGGATGAGCAGTTCTTC.

The chain links TRBV7-9 to TRBJ2-7; D unclear. Germline V gene sequence: CDR1 SEHNR, CDR2 FQNEAQ (reference sequence). The CDR3 loop spans 11 amino acids. Between the trimmed V and J ends, which lost 3 bases and 4 bases, there was a span of 4 bases. The CDR3 loop is CASSFKYEQYF. The DNA for the CDR3 is TGTGCCAGCAGCTTCAAATACGAGCAGTACTTC.

Regarding this clonotype: The junction does not match germline at one end; this may be a read error. This chain links TRBV20-1 with TRBJ2-5; 8 bases map to TRBD2. The CDR3 spans 13 residues. Germline CDR1 reads DFQATT; CDR2 reads SNEGSKA (reference sequence). DNA of the CDR3: TGCAGTGCTAGCGGGAGGGCCGGAGAGGCCCAGTACTTC. It encodes CSASGRAGEAQYF.

The sample holds a few counts of this clonotype. The J gene is TRBJ2-7, the V gene TRBV5-1; TRBD1 matches 7 bases. The junction had 14 bases not matched to a gene; V was cut back by 7 bases and J by 1 base. The CDR3 has 16 residues. Per germline, CDR1 SGHRS and CDR2 YFSETQ. CDR3 in DNA: TGCGCCAGCGGACCCGTAACAGGGGTGGGGTCCTACGAGCAGTACTTC. It yields the protein CASGPVTGVGSYEQYF. The full variable domain, completed using reference TRBV5-1 and TRBJ2-7, is KAGVTQTPRYLIKTRGQQVTLSCSPISGHRSVSWYQQTPGQGLQFLFEYFSETQRNKGNFPGRFSGRQFSNSRSEMNVSTLELGDSALYLCASGPVTGVGSYEQYFGPGTRLTVT.

The rearrangement links TRBV21-1 to TRBJ2-1. TRBV21-1 is designated a pseudogene. This CDR3 contains 14 residues. Here the CDR3 DNA reads TGTGCCAGCAGCAGAAGGTTCGGCTACAATGAGCAGTTCTTC. Its translation: CASSRRFGYNEQFF.

The chain joins TRBV25-1 to TRBJ1-1; TRBD1 might be the D (6 bases). The CDR3 is 15 residues long. V was trimmed by 4 bases and J by 1 base, leaving 13 bases between them. Germline-derived CDR1 and CDR2 are MGHDK and SYGVNS. The DNA for the CDR3 is TGTGCCAGCAGTGGACCCGGGGGCCAGAACACTGAAGCTTTCTTT. Residues: CASSGPGGQNTEAFF.

This clonotype was found once. The chain carries TRBV7-2 and TRBJ1-2; 9 positions agree with TRBD1. This CDR3 has 15 amino acids. V shed 5 bases and J 2 bases; nucleotides not matched to a gene: 6. Germline assignment: CDR1 SGHTA and CDR2 FQGNSA. The CDR3 region has the DNA TGTGCCAGCAGCCAAAACAGGGGGCTGAACTATGGCTACACCTTC. This sequence encodes CASSQNRGLNYGYTF.

The chain uses TRBV12-3 or TRBV12-4 and TRBJ2-3; D is undetermined. The CDR3 length is 14 residues. Between the trimmed V and J ends, which lost 6 bases and 0 bases, there was a span of 10 bases. CDR3 sequence (DNA): TGTGCCAGCAGCGTACATTCTAGCACAGATACGCAGTATTTT. This encodes CASSVHSSTDTQYF.

The V call is TRBV7-2, the J call TRBJ2-7; 7 bases are a match to TRBD1. Trimming cost V 5 bases and J 4 bases; bases outside gene matches: 5. Per the germline V gene, CDR1 is SGHTA and CDR2 is FQGNSA. The CDR3 has 13 amino acids. The chain's CDR3 is CASSGGQRYEQYF. As DNA, the CDR3 is TGTGCCAGCAGCGGGGGACAGCGGTACGAGCAGTACTTC.

This sequence joins TRBV21-1 and TRBJ2-3; the D call of TRBD2 is as the table states it, not checked on the DNA. TRBV21-1 is shown as a pseudogene. The CDR3 has 16 residues. In DNA form, the CDR3 reads TGTGCCAGCAGCAAAGCCCAGGGACTGAGCACAGATACGCAGTATTTT. Translation: CASSKAQGLSTDTQYF.

In DNA form, the CDR3 reads TGTGCCAGCAGTCGAGCGGAGCGCACAGATACGCAGTATTTT. Its translation is CASSRAERTDTQYF. The chain employs TRBV6-5 and TRBJ2-3, with a tentative D call TRBD2 (5 bases). The germline gives CDR1 MNHEY, CDR2 SVGAGI. CDR3 size: 14 residues. V was pared by 5 bases and J by 1 base, with 10 bases between.

The V gene is TRBV4-2, the J gene TRBJ1-6; no definite D call. Trimming took 0 bases from V and 14 from J, leaving 17 bases between them. This CDR3 comprises 15 residues. Germline V gives CDR1 LGHNA, CDR2 YNFKEQ. CDR3 coding DNA: TGTGCCAGCAGCCAAGAATGGCGAGGCCCGGGAGCCCTCCACTTT. Translated, it gives CASSQEWRGPGALHF.

V is TRBV7-2 and J is TRBJ2-1; no clear D. Per the germline V gene, CDR1 is SGHTA and CDR2 is FQGNSA. V was pared by 5 bases and J by 9 bases, with 14 bases between. The CDR3 totals 13 residues. The CDR3: CASSPLRSSEQFF. Written as DNA, the CDR3 is TGTGCCAGCAGCCCCCTTCGGAGCTCTGAGCAGTTCTTC.

The chain recombines TRBV6-2 or TRBV6-3 with TRBJ1-1; D is unresolved. The CDR3 length is 13 residues. V was shortened by 2 bases and J by 4 bases, with 8 bases between the two germline ends. Germline V lookup: CDR1 MNHEY, CDR2 SVGEGT. Here the CDR3 reads CASSYGSSTEAFF. In DNA form, the CDR3 reads TGTGCCAGCAGTTACGGATCGTCCACTGAAGCTTTCTTT.

This clonotype has just one count. The V call is TRBV20-1, the J call TRBJ2-5; tentative D call: TRBD2 (6 bases). Germline lookup yields CDR1 DFQATT and CDR2 SNEGSKA (reference sequence). The CDR3 is 13 residues long. The V gene lost 6 bases and the J gene lost 3 bases, with 14 bases spanning the gap. In DNA form, the CDR3 reads TGCAGTGCCATAGCGGCGGCTGAAGAGACCCAGTACTTC. Translated, it gives CSAIAAAEETQYF.

J is TRBJ2-1 and V is TRBV9, with 7 bases that match TRBD2. The trim removed 0 bases at V and 4 bases at J, leaving 4 bases unmatched. CDR1 and CDR2 (germline): SGDLS, YYNGEE. This CDR3 has 15 amino acids. This CDR3 is CASSVGGRRYNEQFF. As DNA, the CDR3 is TGTGCCAGCAGCGTAGGCGGGAGAAGGTACAATGAGCAGTTCTTC.

This clonotype appeared once. The V and J genes are TRBV5-1 and TRBJ1-2; possible D gene TRBD1, 5 bases. From germline, CDR1 is SGHRS and CDR2 YFSETQ. The V end lost 4 bases, the J end lost 3 bases, and 10 bases lay between the germline ends. CDR3 length equals 13 residues. The CDR3 here is CASSAVGDYGYTF. The CDR3 DNA reads as TGCGCCAGCAGCGCAGTGGGGGACTATGGCTACACCTTC. Supplemented by reference TRBV5-1 and TRBJ1-2, the full variable domain reads KAGVTQTPRYLIKTRGQQVTLSCSPISGHRSVSWYQQTPGQGLQFLFEYFSETQRNKGNFPGRFSGRQFSNSRSEMNVSTLELGDSALYLCASSAVGDYGYTFGSGTRLTVV.